This TCR beta chain was retrieved from a study of shared clonotypes between healthy human individuals. Notes on this clone: Its antigen remains unidentified.

Running of the assay took place at deep level. Sequencing used immunoSEQ multiplex PCR; TCRdb keeps in-frame clones, though not all of them. The sample holds some 630,000 clones, around 72% seen once. Study-wide findings and caveats: Rarefaction gave evidence that sorted-subset sequencing remained incomplete despite large depth. Among non-shared clonotypes, generation probabilities were lower than among those shared by all four donors.

In germline, CDR1 is MNHNS, CDR2 SASEGT. V lost 4 bases and J lost 8; bases outside the gene matches: 12. CDR3 size: 16 residues. The sequence was obtained from a woman aged 25-40 years in good health. The V and J genes are TRBV6-1 and TRBJ1-4, with 8 bases that match TRBD1. The sequencing input was memory CD4+ T cells sorted from blood. Subset described: CD45RA-negative fraction. As DNA, the CDR3 is TGTGCCAGCAGTGCAGCCCCGGGACAGGAGAACGAAAAACTGTTTTTT. The encoded protein is CASSAAPGQENEKLFF.